The TCR beta chain described here comes from a study of cytomegalovirus exposure and HLA in healthy donors. V lost 5 bases and J lost 1, with 9 bases in between. Germline assignment: CDR1 MNHEY and CDR2 SVGAGI. CDR3 length equals 13 residues. Findings of the study overall: For most TCR beta V segments, an earlier analysis put the productive rate at about 87% or about 30% of the time. While the bulk of TCR sequences proved rare, some public TCRs turned up in many donors.

In the case of this clone: Its antigen remains unknown.

A multiplex PCR was run with 60 Vbeta primers and 13 Jbeta primers. TCRdb keeps only in-frame clones here, not all; method: immunoSEQ multiplex PCR. The sample yields about 140,000 clones, 60% to 80% seen once. Sequencing input: PBMCs. This TCR derives from a man between 18 and 35 years old in good health and CMV-seronegative. The chain uses TRBV6-5 and TRBJ2-7, with D hard to call. The DNA for the CDR3 is TGTGCCAGCAGTAGAGGAATTTCCTACGAGCAGTACTTC. Protein sequence: CASSRGISYEQYF.